This T cell receptor beta chain was sequenced in a study of T cells after yellow fever vaccination. Whole-study results and caveats: There was a small share of clonotypes that showed up in both the CD4 and CD8 compartments. Booster samples showed a return of most primary-vaccination clones (around 96% CD4, 88% CD8).

The CDR3 extends over 15 amino acids. The ends were cut back, 8 bases at V and 3 bases at J, with 19 bases in the middle. The germline CDR1 and CDR2 sequences are DFQATT and SNEGSKA (reference sequence). This clonotype was counted only a few times. Its antigen remains unidentified. Each CDR3 protein is one row after TCRdb ran MiXCR on the 5' RACE reads. The sample lists around 320,000 distinct CDR3 sequences, approximately 11% occurring once. This TCR was sampled from a young man who received the YFV17D yellow fever vaccine. The chain has TRBV20-1 and TRBJ2-2; D possibly matches TRBD1 or TRBD2 (5 bases each). Sequences were derived from CD4+ T cells sorted from PBMCs, sampled 45 days after the yellow fever booster vaccination. The CDR3 spells CSPHRGVGDTGELFF. The CDR3 DNA reads TGCAGTCCCCACCGAGGGGTCGGAGACACCGGGGAGCTGTTTTTT.